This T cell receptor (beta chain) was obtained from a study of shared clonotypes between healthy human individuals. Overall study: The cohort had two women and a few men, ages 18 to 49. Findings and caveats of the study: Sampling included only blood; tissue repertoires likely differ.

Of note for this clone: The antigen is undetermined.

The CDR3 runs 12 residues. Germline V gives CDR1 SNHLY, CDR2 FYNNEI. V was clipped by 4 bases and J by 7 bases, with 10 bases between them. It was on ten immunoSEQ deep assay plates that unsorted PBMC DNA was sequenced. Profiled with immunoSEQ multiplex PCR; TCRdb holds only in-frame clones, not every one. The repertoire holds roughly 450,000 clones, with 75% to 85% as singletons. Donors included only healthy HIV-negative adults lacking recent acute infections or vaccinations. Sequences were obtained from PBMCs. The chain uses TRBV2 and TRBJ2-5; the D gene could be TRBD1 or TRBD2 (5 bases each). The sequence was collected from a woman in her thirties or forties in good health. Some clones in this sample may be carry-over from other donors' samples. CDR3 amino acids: CASSGPGRTQYF. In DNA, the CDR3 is TGTGCCAGCAGTGGGCCGGGACGGACCCAGTACTTC.